Below, 3 T cell receptor beta chains from the same sample are listed, as sequenced in a study of T cells in narcolepsy listed by TCRdb under 2018. The library was prepared using the immunoSEQ multiplex PCR assay. Sourced from immuneACCESS, this table was stored by TCRdb with only in-frame sequences that have V and J called. A share of the clones is absent; for the studies checked, an unresolved V gene accounts for under half, and the remainder has no known explanation. A total of over 15,000 clones appear in this sample, 85% of them only once. Of the sample, around 37% is held by the ten largest clones. Sequences were obtained from memory (CD45RA-) CD4+ T cells from blood. Taken with the paper, the label for cell subset or site translates to: memory T cells sorted ex vivo from peripheral blood. The receptors originated from a human donor in good health.

The chain recombines TRBV9 with TRBJ2-7; maybe TRBD1 (6 bases). Germline CDR1 reads SGDLS; CDR2 reads YYNGEE. The CDR3 runs 15 residues. Trimming left V 0 bases short and J 4 bases short, with 14 bases between. The CDR3: CASSVGPGEKYEQYF. Written as DNA, the CDR3 is TGTGCCAGCAGCGTAGGCCCAGGGGAAAAGTACGAGCAGTACTTC.

The chain is built from TRBV6-5 and TRBJ2-2; 8 nucleotides match TRBD1. CDR1 is MNHEY, CDR2 SVGAGI, per germline. This CDR3 region has 15 residues. V dropped 6 bases and J dropped 7; count of bases not matched to a gene: 10. CDR3 nucleotide sequence: TGTGCCAGCAGGACCTGGACAGGGCCTATCGGGGAGCTGTTTTTT. Amino acid sequence: CASRTWTGPIGELFF.

This clone appeared a single time. The chain is built from TRBV2 and TRBJ1-5; possible D gene TRBD1, 5 bases. CDR1 SNHLY and CDR2 FYNNEI come from the germline V gene. The CDR3 is made up of 15 amino acids. V lost 6 bases and J lost 3, with 15 bases in between. The CDR3 region is CASSFPGGANQPQHF. CDR3 DNA sequence: TGTGCCAGCAGCTTCCCGGGGGGAGCCAATCAGCCCCAGCATTTT.